The rows below give T cell receptor beta chains drawn from one sample of a study of cytomegalovirus exposure and HLA in healthy donors. Method: immunoSEQ multiplex PCR; TCRdb's copy keeps in-frame clones and lacks some. Of over 30,000 clones detected, over 60% appear once; the ten largest clones hold 9.5% to 13%. Sequenced material: PBMCs. The receptor set was obtained from a man aged 35-49 years in good health and CMV-seropositive. Each CDR3 is given with its conserved first and last residue. The order of the fields is CDR3 DNA, CDR3 protein, D gene, clone size, V gene, J gene. A D gene is named only where the DNA matches it firmly. A clone size is listed for some rows: how often the clone was seen (once, few, many), or a class if it is expanded.

DNA: TGTGCCAGCAGTGTCCAGGGGGCGGGCGAAAAACTGTTTTTT; CDR3: CASSVQGAGEKLFF; D: TRBD1; size: NA; V: TRBV2; J: TRBJ1-4
DNA: TGTGCCAGCAGCTTGTTTGGGACAGGGAGAAGGGGGACTGAAGCTTTCTTT; CDR3: CASSLFGTGRRGTEAFF; D: TRBD1; size: few; V: TRBV5-6; J: TRBJ1-1
DNA: TGTGCCAGCAGCTTAGGTCACCTCCCGCCGGGGGGGCCAGATACGCAGTATTTT; CDR3: CASSLGHLPPGGPDTQYF; D: TRBD2; size: NA; V: TRBV7-9; J: TRBJ2-3
DNA: TGTGCCAGCAGACTCCCGGGACATTATGGCTACACCTTC; CDR3: CASRLPGHYGYTF; D: NA; size: NA; V: TRBV27; J: TRBJ1-2
DNA: TGCAGCGTTGCGGTGAACACTGAAGCTTTCTTT; CDR3: CSVAVNTEAFF; D: NA; size: NA; V: TRBV29-1; J: TRBJ1-1
DNA: TGTGCCAGCACGGGGGGGGCCTATGGCTACACCTTC; CDR3: CASTGGAYGYTF; D: NA; size: few; V: TRBV9; J: TRBJ1-2
DNA: TGCGCCAGCAGCCTAGACGAGGGCAGGGGGCTGGAGCAGTACTTC; CDR3: CASSLDEGRGLEQYF; D: TRBD1; size: NA; V: TRBV5-1; J: TRBJ2-7
DNA: TGTGCCAGCAGCCAAGCAGGGAACACTGAAGCTTTCTTT; CDR3: CASSQAGNTEAFF; D: NA; size: NA; V: TRBV4-2; J: TRBJ1-1
DNA: TGTGCCAGCAGTTTTTCGGGACTAGCGGGGGACCTCTCCTACAATGAGCAGTTCTTC; CDR3: CASSFSGLAGDLSYNEQFF; D: TRBD2; size: few; V: TRBV27; J: TRBJ2-1
DNA: TGCGCCAGCAGCCATTTGGAGGGGGCGAACACCATATATTTT; CDR3: CASSHLEGANTIYF; D: TRBD1; size: NA; V: TRBV4-1; J: TRBJ1-3
DNA: TGTGCCAGCAGCGTAGCAGGCACGAGCTCCTACGAGCAGTACTTC; CDR3: CASSVAGTSSYEQYF; D: NA; size: once; V: TRBV9; J: TRBJ2-7
DNA: TGCGCCAGCAGCTACGGGACTATTAGCACAGATACGCAGTATTTT; CDR3: CASSYGTISTDTQYF; D: TRBD2; size: NA; V: TRBV5-1; J: TRBJ2-3
DNA: TGTGCCTGGACCAGGGATCCAGGCTCCTACAATGAGCAGTTCTTC; CDR3: CAWTRDPGSYNEQFF; D: NA; size: once; V: TRBV30; J: TRBJ2-1
DNA: TGTGCCAGCAGGGAGGGACTCCGCAATGAGCAGTTCTTC; CDR3: CASREGLRNEQFF; D: NA; size: NA; V: TRBV28; J: TRBJ2-1
DNA: TGTGCCAGCAGCTTAAATCCTACTATAGGGGGCCCTTATACGCAGTATTTT; CDR3: CASSLNPTIGGPYTQYF; D: TRBD1; size: NA; V: TRBV11-2; J: TRBJ2-3
DNA: TGTGCCAGCAGCTTGAGGACAGGGCTTTATGGCTACACCTTC; CDR3: CASSLRTGLYGYTF; D: TRBD1; size: NA; V: TRBV5-6; J: TRBJ1-2
DNA: TGTGCCAGCAGCTCCGGACAGGGGGCGACGGGCTACGAGCAGTACTTC; CDR3: CASSSGQGATGYEQYF; D: TRBD1; size: NA; V: TRBV7-9; J: TRBJ2-7
DNA: TGTGCCAGCAGCCCAGGGGTGGGAGAGGGATACGAGCAGTACTTC; CDR3: CASSPGVGEGYEQYF; D: NA; size: few; V: TRBV7-3; J: TRBJ2-7
DNA: TGTGCAGGTGGATTGGGACAGCGACACGAGCAGTACTTC; CDR3: CAGGLGQRHEQYF; D: NA; size: few; V: TRBV12-2; J: TRBJ2-7
DNA: TGTGCCAGCAGTTTATTAGGGGACAGAACCACTTACGAGCAGTACTTC; CDR3: CASSLLGDRTTYEQYF; D: TRBD1; size: NA; V: TRBV28; J: TRBJ2-7
DNA: TGTGCCAGCAGCACCCTCGGGGAGGGAAACACCGGGGAGCTGTTTTTT; CDR3: CASSTLGEGNTGELFF; D: TRBD2; size: NA; V: TRBV7-9; J: TRBJ2-2
DNA: TGTGCCAGCAGTACCAATTTTAGAGGATCTGAAGCTTTCTTT; CDR3: CASSTNFRGSEAFF; D: NA; size: NA; V: TRBV6-4; J: TRBJ1-1
DNA: TGTGCCAGCTCAAGGACAGGGAGGGGAGATACGCAGTATTTT; CDR3: CASSRTGRGDTQYF; D: NA; size: NA; V: TRBV9; J: TRBJ2-3
DNA: TGTGCCAGCAGACCCAGGGTTGCAGAAAAACTGTTTTTT; CDR3: CASRPRVAEKLFF; D: NA; size: NA; V: TRBV6-6; J: TRBJ1-4
DNA: TGTGCCAGTACCCTCGGACAGTCAAGCAATCAGCCCCAGCATTTT; CDR3: CASTLGQSSNQPQHF; D: NA; size: NA; V: TRBV19; J: TRBJ1-5
DNA: TGTGCCAGCAGCACCGGACAGGGGGCATATAATGAGCAGTTCTTC; CDR3: CASSTGQGAYNEQFF; D: TRBD1; size: NA; V: TRBV5-8; J: TRBJ2-1
DNA: TGTGCCAGTAGTACGGAAAGGAGGGGCACCTACAATGAGCAGTTCTTC; CDR3: CASSTERRGTYNEQFF; D: NA; size: few; V: TRBV19; J: TRBJ2-1
DNA: TGTGCCAGCAGTCTACCCCCTCGGACCGGGGAGCTGTTTTTT; CDR3: CASSLPPRTGELFF; D: NA; size: NA; V: TRBV5-6; J: TRBJ2-2
DNA: TGTGCCAGCAGCTTAGCACAGGGACCCTCCTATAATTCACCCCTCCACTTT; CDR3: CASSLAQGPSYNSPLHF; D: NA; size: NA; V: TRBV7-9; J: TRBJ1-6
DNA: TGTGCCAGCAGGACACCGTTCTACGAGCAGTACTTC; CDR3: CASRTPFYEQYF; D: NA; size: NA; V: TRBV27; J: TRBJ2-7
DNA: TGCAGCGTTTTACGACAAATGGATGGCTACACCTTC; CDR3: CSVLRQMDGYTF; D: NA; size: NA; V: TRBV29-1; J: TRBJ1-2
DNA: TGCGCCAGCAGCTTGGAGGGGATAGGGAATCAGCCCCAGCATTTT; CDR3: CASSLEGIGNQPQHF; D: NA; size: NA; V: TRBV5-1; J: TRBJ1-5
DNA: TGTGCCAGCAGTTTATGGGGGGGTGTCAACTATGGCTACACCTTC; CDR3: CASSLWGGVNYGYTF; D: NA; size: NA; V: TRBV28; J: TRBJ1-2
DNA: TGTGCCAGCTCCGGGCGGACAGGGGGGCAAGAGACCCAGTACTTC; CDR3: CASSGRTGGQETQYF; D: TRBD1; size: NA; V: TRBV18; J: TRBJ2-5
DNA: TGTGCCAGCAGTTACCTTCAACAGGGTGCTCAGCCCCAGCATTTT; CDR3: CASSYLQQGAQPQHF; D: NA; size: NA; V: TRBV6-6; J: TRBJ1-5
DNA: TGTGCCAGCAGAGATCAAGGGGGGGCACAACAAGAGACCCAGTACTTC; CDR3: CASRDQGGAQQETQYF; D: NA; size: NA; V: TRBV28; J: TRBJ2-5
DNA: TGTGCCAGCAGCAAAATAGCGGCGACAGGGCGGAATCAGAAAGAAAAACTGTTTTTT; CDR3: CASSKIAATGRNQKEKLFF; D: NA; size: NA; V: TRBV21-1; J: TRBJ1-4
DNA: TGTGCCAGCAGTTTCCGGGACAGGGGTTACAATGAGCAGTTCTTC; CDR3: CASSFRDRGYNEQFF; D: TRBD1; size: NA; V: TRBV6-1; J: TRBJ2-1
DNA: TGTGCCAGCAGCCTCGCCTATGGCACAGATACGCAGTATTTT; CDR3: CASSLAYGTDTQYF; D: NA; size: NA; V: TRBV6-4; J: TRBJ2-3
DNA: TGTGCCAGCAGCGCCTACAGGGGTACTGAAGCTTTCTTT; CDR3: CASSAYRGTEAFF; D: TRBD1; size: NA; V: TRBV7-9; J: TRBJ1-1
DNA: TGTGCCAGCATTCTTACTAGCGGGGGTAACAATGAGCAGTTCTTC; CDR3: CASILTSGGNNEQFF; D: TRBD2; size: few; V: TRBV5-5; J: TRBJ2-1
DNA: TGTGCCAGCAGTTACGGGCAGGGGAATGGCGAGCAGTACTTC; CDR3: CASSYGQGNGEQYF; D: NA; size: NA; V: TRBV6-6; J: TRBJ2-7
DNA: TGTGCCAGCAGTTACGGGGGAGGGAGGGTGGGGGAAGGCTACACCTTC; CDR3: CASSYGGGRVGEGYTF; D: NA; size: NA; V: TRBV6-5; J: TRBJ1-2
DNA: TGTGCCAGCAGTCCCGGGGCGGGGGCCTACGAGCAGTACTTC; CDR3: CASSPGAGAYEQYF; D: TRBD2; size: NA; V: TRBV2; J: TRBJ2-7
DNA: TGCGCCAGCAGCTGGGCGTTATTCACAGATACGCAGTATTTT; CDR3: CASSWALFTDTQYF; D: NA; size: NA; V: TRBV5-1; J: TRBJ2-3
DNA: TGTGCCAGCACTTCCGGGACATTTGATCAGCCCCAGCATTTT; CDR3: CASTSGTFDQPQHF; D: NA; size: NA; V: TRBV2; J: TRBJ1-5
DNA: TGTGCCAGCACCCCGAGGAGCGAGTACACCGGGGAGCTGTTTTTT; CDR3: CASTPRSEYTGELFF; D: NA; size: NA; V: TRBV7-2; J: TRBJ2-2
DNA: TGCGCCAGCAGCTTATATCCAGGGACCGGGGAGCTGTTTTTT; CDR3: CASSLYPGTGELFF; D: NA; size: NA; V: TRBV5-1; J: TRBJ2-2
DNA: TGCGCCAGCAGCTTGGTCGAGGACAGCCGGGGGTTCTTC; CDR3: CASSLVEDSRGFF; D: NA; size: few; V: TRBV5-1; J: TRBJ2-1
DNA: TGTGCCAGCAGTGATACGGGGGGATACTACAATGAGCAGTTCTTC; CDR3: CASSDTGGYYNEQFF; D: TRBD2; size: NA; V: TRBV2; J: TRBJ2-1
DNA: TGTGCCAGCAGCGGCGGGGGGGCGCGGCACAATGAGCAGTTCTTC; CDR3: CASSGGGARHNEQFF; D: TRBD2; size: NA; V: TRBV5-5; J: TRBJ2-1
DNA: TGTGCCAGCAGCCCGGGGACAGAAGAGACCCAGTACTTC; CDR3: CASSPGTEETQYF; D: TRBD1; size: NA; V: TRBV13; J: TRBJ2-5
DNA: TGTGCCAGCAGCTTAGATCTGGGGCCCTCCTACGAGCAGTACTTC; CDR3: CASSLDLGPSYEQYF; D: NA; size: few; V: TRBV11-3; J: TRBJ2-7
DNA: TGTGCCACCAGCAAGGGACAGGGGGCCTACGAGCAGTACTTC; CDR3: CATSKGQGAYEQYF; D: TRBD1; size: few; V: TRBV15; J: TRBJ2-7
DNA: TGTGCCAGCAGCTTAAACTCTGCCGGGGAGCTGTTTTTT; CDR3: CASSLNSAGELFF; D: NA; size: few; V: TRBV11-3; J: TRBJ2-2
DNA: TGCGCCAGCAGCTTTGGAGATAACTCCTATAATTCACCCCTCCACTTT; CDR3: CASSFGDNSYNSPLHF; D: NA; size: NA; V: TRBV5-1; J: TRBJ1-6
DNA: TGTGCCAGCAGTGAAGGACAGGGTGTGCATCAGCCCCAGCATTTT; CDR3: CASSEGQGVHQPQHF; D: TRBD1; size: once; V: TRBV25-1; J: TRBJ1-5
DNA: TGTGCCAGCAGTGACGACAGGGGAGGGAATGAAAAACTGTTTTTT; CDR3: CASSDDRGGNEKLFF; D: TRBD1; size: NA; V: TRBV25-1; J: TRBJ1-4
DNA: TGTGCCAGCAGCCAGGACAGGGGCGATACCTACACCTTC; CDR3: CASSQDRGDTYTF; D: TRBD1; size: NA; V: TRBV5-6; J: TRBJ1-2
DNA: TGTGCCAGCAGCTCCCCGACAGGGAGTCGTACCCAGTACTTC; CDR3: CASSSPTGSRTQYF; D: TRBD1; size: NA; V: TRBV7-9; J: TRBJ2-5